What follows are 21 T cell receptor beta chains derived from one specimen sequenced in a study of control samples from healthy donors and cancer patients. Method: immunoSEQ multiplex PCR; TCRdb's copy keeps in-frame clones and lacks some. The table shows 95,000 to 150,000 clones, with roughly 87% occurring only once. The sequenced sample was blood. The receptor source for this set is a man aged 18 to 30 in good health.

The chain combines TRBV28 with TRBJ1-2; 7 bases fit TRBD1. The V gene's germline CDR1 is MDHEN and CDR2 SYDVKM. V lost 6 bases and J lost 5; bases outside the gene matches: 6. The CDR3 is 13 residues long. The CDR3 is CASSPGTVYGYTF. In nucleotides, the CDR3 is TGTGCCAGCAGCCCTGGGACAGTGTATGGCTACACCTTC.

This clone has a count of ten or more. The chain couples TRBV19 to TRBJ1-5; possible D gene TRBD1, 5 bases. Germline loops: CDR1 LNHDA, CDR2 SQIVND (reference sequence). The CDR3 extends over 14 amino acids. V lost 6 bases and J lost 4, with 13 bases in between. The CDR3 DNA reads TGTGCCAGTAGGGGGACGCACCCGAATCAGCCCCAGCATTTT. Translation gives CASRGTHPNQPQHF.

The DNA of the CDR3 is TGTGCCAGCAGCAAGATTCTGGGACAGTCGAAGTCCGTCTGTAATGAAAAACTGTTTTTT. Translating gives CASSKILGQSKSVCNEKLFF. V gene TRBV21-1 combines with J gene TRBJ1-4; TRBD1 is the table's D call, not checked against the DNA. TRBV21-1 is assigned pseudogene status. The CDR3 length is 20 residues.

This chain joins TRBV24-1 and TRBJ1-4, with D possibly matching TRBD1 (5 bases). The CDR3 contains 13 residues. Germline CDR1 KGHDR, CDR2 SFDVKD. The ends were cut back, 11 bases at V and 0 bases at J, with 9 bases in the middle. The chain's CDR3 is CASQGATNEKLFF. The DNA for the CDR3 is TGTGCCAGCCAGGGTGCAACTAATGAAAAACTGTTTTTT.

The chain recombines TRBV7-9 with TRBJ2-5; D may correspond to TRBD1 or TRBD2 (7 bases each). Germline assignment: CDR1 SEHNR and CDR2 FQNEAQ (reference sequence). The CDR3 is made up of 16 amino acids. V lost 9 bases, J lost 4 bases, and 24 bases lay in between. The CDR3 loop reads CASDSRGPGGGETQYF. CDR3 DNA sequence: TGTGCCAGTGACTCAAGGGGGCCGGGGGGAGGAGAGACCCAGTACTTC.

The chain combines TRBV6-1 with TRBJ2-3; D might be TRBD1 or TRBD2, each matching 5 bases. This CDR3 region has 16 residues. V was clipped by 2 bases and J by 6 bases, with 18 bases between them. The germline V gene encodes CDR1 MNHNS and CDR2 SASEGT. The CDR3 is CASSELGVGAFDTQYF. The CDR3 region has the DNA TGTGCCAGCAGTGAATTGGGGGTCGGGGCCTTTGATACGCAGTATTTT.

The genes are TRBV24-1 and TRBJ2-2; D possibly corresponds to TRBD2 (6 bases). CDR3 size: 15 residues. Germline V gives CDR1 KGHDR, CDR2 SFDVKD. V was clipped by 7 bases and J by 4 bases, with 15 bases between them. In DNA, the CDR3 is TGTGCCACCAGCCAGGGACTCCACAGCACCGGGGAGCTGTTTTTT. Encoded protein: CATSQGLHSTGELFF.

This chain joins TRBV10-3 and TRBJ1-3; no clear D. Trimming removed 4 bases at V and 4 bases at J, with 11 bases between. The CDR3 is 14 amino acids. Germline V lookup: CDR1 ENHRY, CDR2 SYGVKD. CDR3 loop: CAISAGLGGNTIYF. The CDR3 nucleotides are TGTGCCATCAGTGCGGGTCTGGGAGGAAACACCATATATTTT.

The V call is TRBV9, the J call TRBJ2-2, with D unclear. The CDR3 consists of 14 residues. V was trimmed by 0 bases and J by 1 base, leaving 4 bases between them. Germline V gene lookup returns CDR1 SGDLS and CDR2 YYNGEE. The chain's CDR3 is CASSVGGNTGELFF. DNA of the CDR3: TGTGCCAGCAGCGTAGGCGGGAACACCGGGGAGCTGTTTTTT.

The chain recombines TRBV6-1 with TRBJ2-1, with 11 bases that match TRBD2. The CDR3 loop spans 17 amino acids. Per the germline V gene, CDR1 is MNHNS and CDR2 is SASEGT. V gave up 3 bases and J gave up 8 bases; unmatched junction bases: 12. In DNA form, the CDR3 reads TGTGCCAGCAGTGACGCTAGCGGGAGGCCCGGGGGTTATGAGCAGTTCTTC. Its protein product is CASSDASGRPGGYEQFF.

This chain links TRBV19 with TRBJ1-2; 9 positions agree with TRBD1. The CDR3 loop spans 12 amino acids. In germline, CDR1 is LNHDA, CDR2 SQIVND (reference sequence). The junction had 3 bases not matched to a gene; V was cut back by 6 bases and J by 7 bases. The CDR3 nucleotides read TGTGCCAGTAGCACAGGGGGCCTTGGCTACACCTTC. Residues: CASSTGGLGYTF.

The V call is TRBV27, the J call TRBJ1-2; D is perhaps TRBD1 (6 bases). CDR1 MNHEY and CDR2 SMNVEV come from the germline V gene (reference sequence). This CDR3 contains 13 residues. The ends were cut back, 7 bases at V and 3 bases at J, with 12 bases in the middle. This chain's CDR3 is CASKDRQDYGYTF. For the CDR3, the DNA is TGTGCCAGCAAAGATAGACAGGACTATGGCTACACCTTC.

The CDR3 sequence is CATSQTEDTQYF. The CDR3 DNA reads TGTGCCACCTCACAGACGGAAGATACGCAGTATTTT. The rearrangement joins TRBV19 to TRBJ2-3, with D unclear. Germline lookup yields CDR1 LNHDA and CDR2 SQIVND (reference sequence). The CDR3 totals 12 residues. V was pared by 10 bases and J by 5 bases, with 13 bases between.

Concerning this clone itself: Other nucleotide sequences in the sample specify the same CDR3. The chain uses TRBV28 and TRBJ1-4; TRBD1 aligns across 9 bases. The CDR3 loop spans 15 amino acids. Looked up from germline, CDR1 is MDHEN and CDR2 is SYDVKM. V dropped 5 bases and J dropped 3; count of bases not matched to a gene: 4. CDR3 sequence: CASSPRTGANEKLFF. The CDR3 nucleotides read TGTGCCAGCAGTCCTCGGACAGGGGCTAATGAAAAACTGTTTTTT. The full variable domain, with the rest looked up from reference TRBV28 and TRBJ1-4, is DVKVTQSSRYLVKRTGEKVFLECVQDMDHENMFWYRQDPGLGLRLIYFSYDVKMKEKGDIPEGYSVSREKKERFSLILESASTNQTSMYLCASSPRTGANEKLFFGSGTQLSVL.

The genes are TRBV6-5 and TRBJ2-1; the match to TRBD2 covers 8 bases. Germline CDR1 and CDR2: MNHEY and SVGAGI. V was clipped by 2 bases and J by 5 bases; unmatched bases: 5. This CDR3 spans 15 amino acids. The CDR3 nucleotides read TGTGCCAGCAGTTACCACCGGACTAGCAACAATGAGCAGTTCTTC. This codes for CASSYHRTSNNEQFF.

The chain joins TRBV19 to TRBJ1-2; D gene ambiguous. This CDR3 contains 12 residues. V was pared by 6 bases and J by 5 bases, with 10 bases between. CDR1 LNHDA and CDR2 SQIVND come from the germline V gene (reference sequence). CDR3 residues: CASSRGKYGYTF. The CDR3 DNA reads TGTGCCAGTAGCCGAGGGAAATATGGCTACACCTTC.

The CDR3 loop is CASSGGADSTYEQYF. DNA of the CDR3: TGTGCCAGCAGTGGGGGGGCCGACAGCACCTACGAGCAGTACTTC. The chain employs TRBV2 and TRBJ2-7; D is tentatively TRBD1 or TRBD2 (6 bases each). The CDR3 runs to 15 residues. With 4 bases removed from V and 2 bases from J, the gap between germline ends came to 15 bases. Germline loops: CDR1 SNHLY, CDR2 FYNNEI.

V gene TRBV18 combines with J gene TRBJ1-2, with D possibly matching TRBD1 (5 bases). This CDR3 comprises 12 residues. Trimming removed 3 bases at V and 5 bases at J, with 7 bases between. Germline loops: CDR1 KGHSH, CDR2 LQKENI. CDR3 region: CASSPDKYGYTF. CDR3 nucleotide sequence: TGTGCCAGCTCACCGGACAAGTATGGCTACACCTTC. Together with reference TRBV18 and TRBJ1-2, the CDR3 gives the full variable domain: NAGVMQNPRHLVRRRGQEARLRCSPMKGHSHVYWYRQLPEEGLKFMVYLQKENIIDESGMPKERFSAEFPKEGPSILRIQQVVRGDSAAYFCASSPDKYGYTFGSGTRLTVV.

The chain uses TRBV5-6 and TRBJ2-2; D uncertain. The length of the CDR3 is 13 residues. Trimming left V 0 bases short and J 4 bases short, with 4 bases between. CDR1 is SGHDT, CDR2 YYEEEE, per germline. The CDR3 nucleotides are TGTGCCAGCAGCTTGGCGCCCACCGGGGAGCTGTTTTTT. Translation: CASSLAPTGELFF. The whole variable domain, remainder taken from reference TRBV5-6 and TRBJ2-2, is DAGVTQSPTHLIKTRGQQVTLRCSPKSGHDTVSWYQQALGQGPQFIFQYYEEEERQRGNFPDRFSGHQFPNYSSELNVNALLLGDSALYLCASSLAPTGELFFGEGSRLTVL.

The genes are TRBV18 and TRBJ1-5, with unresolved D. The CDR3 spans 13 residues. Germline CDR1 and CDR2: KGHSH and LQKENI. With 3 bases removed from V and 7 bases from J, the gap between germline ends came to 10 bases. In DNA, the CDR3 is TGTGCCAGCTCACCGAATTTGGTCCAGCCCCAGCATTTT. Encoded protein: CASSPNLVQPQHF.

CDR3 sequence reads: CASSYLREAFF. The CDR3 DNA reads TGTGCCAGCAGTTATTTGCGTGAAGCTTTCTTT. The J gene is TRBJ1-1, the V gene TRBV12-3 or TRBV12-4; D ambiguous. The V end lost 4 bases, the J end lost 7 bases, and 7 bases lay between the germline ends. CDR3 length: 11 residues.